Presented here are 14 T cell receptor beta chains from one specimen sequenced in a study of CD8+ T cells in alopecia areata. TCR sequencing used cDNA made by reverse transcription of extracted RNA. Some clones are missing from TCRdb's copy, which holds only in-frame ones; the method was immunoSEQ multiplex PCR. The sample contains 130,000 or so clones, 49% of which appear only once. Here the sequenced sample was CD8+ T cells sorted from blood, taken at week 0. These receptors came from a human donor with alopecia areata.

Remarks on this clone: This probably arose from a read error, given a far larger clone one base away. The genes are TRBV13 and TRBJ2-7, with 8 bases that match TRBD1. There are 13 residues in the CDR3. J lost 2 bases, V lost 5 bases, and 2 bases had no gene match. Germline V gene lookup returns CDR1 PRHDT and CDR2 FYEKMQ (reference sequence). CDR3 nucleotides: TGTGCCAGCAGCCCGGGACAGGCCTACGAGCAGTACTTC. Translating gives CASSPGQAYEQYF. The full variable domain, with the rest looked up from reference TRBV13 and TRBJ2-7, is AAGVIQSPRHLIKEKRETATLKCYPIPRHDTVYWYQQGPGQDPQFLISFYEKMQSDKGSIPDRFSAQQFSDYHSELNMSSLELGDSALYFCASSPGQAYEQYFGPGTRLTVT.

V is TRBV5-4 and J is TRBJ2-1; 8 nucleotides agree with TRBD2. This CDR3 region has 13 residues. Germline trimming cut 2 bases from V and 14 bases from J; bases unmatched to any gene: 9. The V gene's germline CDR1 is SGHNT and CDR2 YYREEE (reference sequence). The CDR3 protein is CASSFLAGQTEFF. The CDR3 nucleotides read TGTGCCAGCAGCTTCCTAGCGGGCCAAACGGAGTTCTTC.

V is TRBV5-6 and J is TRBJ2-7, with D possibly being TRBD1 (6 bases). Germline lookup yields CDR1 SGHDT and CDR2 YYEEEE. V lost 4 bases to trimming and J lost 3 bases, with 14 bases between them. The CDR3 extends over 14 amino acids. The CDR3 is CASSPDRSNYEQYF. The CDR3, as DNA: TGTGCCAGCAGCCCCGACAGGAGTAACTACGAGCAGTACTTC.

The chain combines TRBV27 with TRBJ2-5, with D perhaps matching TRBD2 (5 bases). Per germline, CDR1 MNHEY and CDR2 SMNVEV (reference sequence). V was pared by 5 bases and J by 6 bases, with 13 bases between. The length of the CDR3 is 13 residues. The CDR3 nucleotides are TGTGCCAGCAGTCCATCAAGGAGGCAGACCCAGTACTTC. Its protein product is CASSPSRRQTQYF.

A word on this clone: Different DNA sequences within this sample yield the same CDR3. The chain has TRBV6-5 and TRBJ1-6; D gene uncertain. The V end lost 2 bases, the J end lost 7 bases, and 6 bases lay between the germline ends. CDR1 MNHEY and CDR2 SVGAGI come from the germline V gene. This CDR3 is built from 13 residues. The CDR3 bases are TGTGCCAGCAGTTACGAAGGAAATTCACCCCTCCACTTT. It translates to CASSYEGNSPLHF.

The chain combines TRBV6-1 with TRBJ2-3, with D possibly TRBD2 on 5 matching bases. V lost 4 bases and J 3 bases, leaving 17 bases between the germline ends. The V gene's germline CDR1 is MNHNS and CDR2 SASEGT. This CDR3 spans 16 amino acids. CDR3 DNA sequence: TGTGCCAGCAGTGCCTCTAGGCGGGTGGGGACAGATACGCAGTATTTT. It is translated as CASSASRRVGTDTQYF.

The chain is built from TRBV7-8 and TRBJ1-2; D not certain. This CDR3 comprises 13 residues. The V and J ends lost 1 base and 9 bases respectively, with 12 bases between them. Germline CDR1 is SGHVS and CDR2 is FQNEAQ. The CDR3 here is CASSLDGLGSYTF. The CDR3 nucleotides read TGTGCCAGCAGCTTAGATGGCCTGGGAAGCTACACCTTC.

Comments on this clone: The same CDR3 can be traced to other DNA sequences in this sample. V usage is TRBV30 and J usage is TRBJ1-5; the D is unclear. Deletions cut 5 bases from V and 0 bases from J, with 11 bases between. This CDR3 has 14 residues. Germline lookup yields CDR1 GTSNPN and CDR2 SVGIG (reference sequence). The CDR3 sequence: CAWGTENSNQPQHF. CDR3 nucleotide sequence: TGTGCCTGGGGTACAGAAAATAGCAATCAGCCCCAGCATTTT. Based on the CDR3 plus reference TRBV30 and TRBJ1-5, the full variable domain is SQTIHQWPATLVQPVGSPLSLECTVEGTSNPNLYWYRQAAGRGLQLLFYSVGIGQISSEVPQNLSASRPQDRQFILSSKKLLLSDSGFYLCAWGTENSNQPQHFGDGTRLSIL.

This clone was seen a few times. This chain joins TRBV7-9 and TRBJ2-3; 10 nucleotides agree with TRBD2. Germline CDR1 SEHNR, CDR2 FQNEAQ (reference sequence). This CDR3 comprises 15 residues. V dropped 4 bases and J dropped 2; count of bases not matched to a gene: 3. This CDR3 reads CASSYSGGTTDTQYF. Written as DNA, the CDR3 is TGTGCCAGCAGCTATAGCGGGGGGACCACAGATACGCAGTATTTT.

The CDR3 coding sequence is TGCGCCAGCAGCTTGGCAAGGGAGGGACACACTGAAGCTTTCTTT. Translating it yields CASSLAREGHTEAFF. The chain combines TRBV5-1 with TRBJ1-1, with D perhaps TRBD1 (5 bases). This CDR3 region has 15 residues. Trimming took 0 bases from V and 3 from J, leaving 12 bases between them. CDR1 is SGHRS, CDR2 YFSETQ, per germline.

This chain uses TRBV2 with TRBJ1-5; maybe TRBD1 (5 bases). From germline, CDR1 is SNHLY and CDR2 FYNNEI. Trimming took off 4 bases at V and 5 bases at J, with 9 bases between the two ends. The CDR3 consists of 13 residues. The CDR3 is CASSVSGYQPQHF. The CDR3 DNA sequence: TGTGCCAGCAGTGTATCAGGGTATCAGCCCCAGCATTTT.

The chain combines TRBV4-3 with TRBJ1-6, with D possibly TRBD1 on 5 matching bases. With 2 bases removed from V and 7 bases from J, the gap between germline ends came to 6 bases. CDR1 is LGHNA, CDR2 YSLEER, per germline. This CDR3 has 13 amino acids. The CDR3 DNA is TGCGCCAGCAGCCAATACAGGAATTCACCCCTCCACTTT. Translation gives CASSQYRNSPLHF.

The chain combines TRBV6-6 with TRBJ2-7, with TRBD1 matching 9 bases. The J segment lost 5 bases and the V segment lost 0 bases, leaving 2 bases of the junction unmatched. Germline V gives CDR1 MNHNY, CDR2 SVGAGI (reference sequence). There are 14 residues in the CDR3. This CDR3 reads CASSYSGQGDEQYF. The CDR3 DNA reads TGTGCCAGCAGTTACTCGGGACAGGGCGACGAGCAGTACTTC.

This chain joins TRBV7-9 and TRBJ2-1; D is perhaps TRBD1 or TRBD2 (6 bases each). V gave up 1 base and J gave up 8 bases, with 12 bases separating them. CDR1 and CDR2 from the germline V gene are SEHNR and FQNEAQ (reference sequence). The CDR3 is 14 residues long. CDR3 loop: CASSLVGGRDEQFF. DNA of the CDR3: TGTGCCAGCAGCTTAGTTGGGGGGCGCGATGAGCAGTTCTTC.